Sequencing of this TCR beta chain was carried out in a study of shared clonotypes between healthy human individuals. V was pared by 9 bases and J by 3 bases, with 27 bases between. Germline V gene data show CDR1 as LNHDA and CDR2 as SQIVND (reference sequence). The CDR3 totals 18 residues. Broader study findings: Among non-shared clonotypes, generation probabilities were lower than among those shared by all four donors.

Original analysis: Junction-only immunoSEQ data arrived without quality scores, meaning filtering differed. TCRdb's table, derived via immunoSEQ multiplex PCR, lists solely in-frame clones and lacks some. V and J calls and clone size follow that table, whereas D and trimming were derived from the DNA. The table includes about 2.1 million clones, 80% to 95% detected once. About this clone itself: What it binds is not known.

Naive CD8 populations comprised CD45RO-negative cells positively selected for CCR7, excluding terminally differentiated effector memory CD45RA+ cells. The V gene is TRBV19, the J gene TRBJ1-5, with TRBD1 as a possible D gene (6 bases). Sequenced sample: naive CD8+ T cells from PBMCs. This clonotype originated in a man between 18 and 29 years old in good health. Some clones in this sample may be carry-over from other donors' samples. The CDR3 bases are TGTGCCAGCCTTTCGGCCCGGGACAAACTTCTTGACAATCAGCCCCAGCATTTT. Its translation is CASLSARDKLLDNQPQHF.